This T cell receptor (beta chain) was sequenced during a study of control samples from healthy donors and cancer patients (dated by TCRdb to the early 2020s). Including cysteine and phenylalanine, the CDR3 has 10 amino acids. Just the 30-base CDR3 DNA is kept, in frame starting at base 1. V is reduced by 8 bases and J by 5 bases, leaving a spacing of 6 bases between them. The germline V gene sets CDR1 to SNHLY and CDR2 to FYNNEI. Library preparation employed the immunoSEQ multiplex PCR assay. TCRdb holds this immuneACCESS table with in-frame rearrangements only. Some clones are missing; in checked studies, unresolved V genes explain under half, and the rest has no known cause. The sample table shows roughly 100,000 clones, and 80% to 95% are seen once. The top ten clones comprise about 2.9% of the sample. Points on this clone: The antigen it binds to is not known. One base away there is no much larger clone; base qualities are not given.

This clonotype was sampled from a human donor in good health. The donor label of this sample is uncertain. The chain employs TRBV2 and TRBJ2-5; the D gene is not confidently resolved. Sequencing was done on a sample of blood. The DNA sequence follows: TGTGCCAGCGCGACGGAGACCCAGTACTTC. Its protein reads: CASATETQYF.